The 14 T cell receptor beta chains below were found in one sample sequenced in a study of blood T cell repertoires in COVID-19. The protocol was immunoSEQ multiplex PCR, while the TCRdb copy is restricted to in-frame clones and leaves out a portion. The sample shows under 250,000 clones, 80% to 95% of them seen only once. The sequencing sample was made of peripheral blood. The origin of the receptors is a man aged 55-75 years with COVID-19, enrolled during active disease.

The rearrangement joins TRBV3-1 (or the pseudogene TRBV3-2) to TRBJ1-1; 7 nucleotides line up with TRBD1. J gave up 8 bases and V 3 bases, and 12 bases lay outside the gene matches. This CDR3 has 15 amino acids. The germline CDR1 and CDR2 sequences are LGHDT and YNNKEL (reference sequence). The CDR3 spells CASSQRTGEQGEAFF. For the CDR3, the DNA is TGTGCCAGCAGCCAGAGGACAGGAGAGCAGGGGGAAGCTTTCTTT.

This sequence joins TRBV30 and TRBJ2-7; D perhaps matches TRBD2 (6 bases). Trimming cost V 4 bases and J 0 bases, with 13 bases left between them. Germline V CDR1 and CDR2: GTSNPN, SVGIG (reference sequence). The CDR3 has 14 amino acids. CDR3 residues: CAWMGTESSYEQYF. The DNA for the CDR3 is TGTGCCTGGATGGGGACTGAGAGCTCCTACGAGCAGTACTTC.

The rearrangement joins TRBV10-3 to TRBJ1-1, with TRBD1 matching over 7 bases. The germline gives CDR1 ENHRY, CDR2 SYGVKD. This CDR3 region has 15 residues. J lost 2 bases, V lost 0 bases, and 3 bases had no gene match. For the CDR3, the DNA is TGTGCCATCAGTGAGTCGAGACAGGGTAACACTGAAGCTTTCTTT. Its translation: CAISESRQGNTEAFF.

DNA for the CDR3: TGTGCCAGCAGTACAGGCATGAACACTGAAGCTTTCTTT. This gives the protein CASSTGMNTEAFF. This chain connects TRBV6-5 to TRBJ1-1; TRBD1 might be the D (5 bases). Germline V gene sequence: CDR1 MNHEY, CDR2 SVGAGI. The V end lost 5 bases, the J end lost 0 bases, and 7 bases lay between the germline ends. The CDR3 runs to 13 residues.

V gene TRBV7-9 combines with J gene TRBJ1-1, with TRBD1 matching over 8 bases. This CDR3 comprises 15 residues. The germline CDR1 and CDR2 sequences are SEHNR and FQNEAQ (reference sequence). V lost 5 bases and J lost 0; bases outside the gene matches: 5. The CDR3 sequence is CASSRGQGMNTEAFF. The CDR3 region has the DNA TGTGCCAGCAGCCGCGGACAGGGAATGAACACTGAAGCTTTCTTT.

V and J are TRBV5-6 and TRBJ1-5, with TRBD1 identical over 8 bases. The CDR3 spans 15 residues. Germline loops: CDR1 SGHDT, CDR2 YYEEEE. The V segment lost 3 bases and the J segment 2 bases; nucleotides outside the gene matches: 4. CDR3 sequence: CASSSDRGGNQPQHF. The CDR3 bases are TGTGCCAGCAGCTCAGACAGGGGAGGCAATCAGCCCCAGCATTTT.

The rearrangement joins TRBV19 to TRBJ1-1; 9 bases match TRBD1. The CDR3 length is 15 residues. Germline V gives CDR1 LNHDA, CDR2 SQIVND (reference sequence). J gave up 5 bases and V 6 bases, and 10 bases lay outside the gene matches. The CDR3 bases are TGTGCCAGTAGAAGGGACAGGGCGGTAATTACTGAAGCTTTCTTT. Translating it yields CASRRDRAVITEAFF.

The chain recombines TRBV30 with TRBJ2-2; no clear D gene. The CDR3 sequence is 14 residues long. In germline, CDR1 is GTSNPN, CDR2 SVGIG (reference sequence). Trimming removed 0 bases from V and 2 bases from J, with 7 bases in between. CDR3 bases: TGTGCCTGGAGTGTATGGAGAAACACCGGGGAGCTGTTTTTT. As protein: CAWSVWRNTGELFF.

The chain combines TRBV4-1 with TRBJ2-1; D might be TRBD1 (6 bases). This CDR3 region has 14 residues. V was trimmed by 4 bases and J by 4 bases, leaving 11 bases between them. CDR1 and CDR2 (germline): MGHRA, YSYEKL. Written as DNA, the CDR3 is TGCGCCAGCAGCCGGCCTCAGGGGTACAATGAGCAGTTCTTC. It codes for CASSRPQGYNEQFF.

The genes are TRBV11-2 and TRBJ1-2; D possibly corresponds to TRBD1 (5 bases). The CDR3 is 15 amino acids. The V end was cut by 5 bases, the J end by 5 bases, with 18 bases between. Germline CDR1 reads SGHAT; CDR2 reads FQNNGV. CDR3 coding DNA: TGTGCCAGCAGCCCCCTAGAGGCAGGGAGGTATGGCTACACCTTC. Protein product: CASSPLEAGRYGYTF.

The rearrangement uses TRBV5-6 and TRBJ2-7, with a tentative D call TRBD1 (6 bases). Looked up from germline, CDR1 is SGHDT and CDR2 is YYEEEE. CDR3 length: 15 amino acids. The V gene lost 0 bases and the J gene lost 3 bases, with 13 bases spanning the gap. CDR3 coding DNA: TGTGCCAGCAGCTTGGTGGGGCAGGGGATCTACGAGCAGTACTTC. Translating gives CASSLVGQGIYEQYF. Full variable domain (remainder filled in from reference TRBV5-6 and TRBJ2-7): DAGVTQSPTHLIKTRGQQVTLRCSPKSGHDTVSWYQQALGQGPQFIFQYYEEEERQRGNFPDRFSGHQFPNYSSELNVNALLLGDSALYLCASSLVGQGIYEQYFGPGTRLTVT.

V gene TRBV12-3 or TRBV12-4 combines with J gene TRBJ1-1; D is uncertain. CDR3 length: 12 residues. Between the trimmed V and J ends, which lost 8 bases and 4 bases, there was a span of 11 bases. CDR3 DNA: TGTGCCAGCGCTCCTCAGGTCACTGAAGCTTTCTTT. This codes for CASAPQVTEAFF.

A remark on this clone: One junction end does not reproduce the germline sequence, and a read error may be involved. The gene calls are TRBV10-3 and TRBJ1-5; D unclear. Germline-derived CDR1 and CDR2 are ENHRY and SYGVKD. The CDR3 has 13 amino acids. The CDR3 coding sequence is TGTGCCATCAGTGACCGTAGCGATCAGCCCCAGCATTTT. The encoded protein is CAISDRSDQPQHF.

J is TRBJ2-7 and V is TRBV14; D perhaps matches TRBD1 (6 bases). Germline assignment: CDR1 SGHDN and CDR2 FVKESK. This CDR3 is built from 13 residues. Trimming stripped 3 bases from V and 0 bases from J, with 6 bases between. In DNA, the CDR3 is TGTGCCAGCAGCCAGGGGGCCTCCTACGAGCAGTACTTC. It is translated as CASSQGASYEQYF.